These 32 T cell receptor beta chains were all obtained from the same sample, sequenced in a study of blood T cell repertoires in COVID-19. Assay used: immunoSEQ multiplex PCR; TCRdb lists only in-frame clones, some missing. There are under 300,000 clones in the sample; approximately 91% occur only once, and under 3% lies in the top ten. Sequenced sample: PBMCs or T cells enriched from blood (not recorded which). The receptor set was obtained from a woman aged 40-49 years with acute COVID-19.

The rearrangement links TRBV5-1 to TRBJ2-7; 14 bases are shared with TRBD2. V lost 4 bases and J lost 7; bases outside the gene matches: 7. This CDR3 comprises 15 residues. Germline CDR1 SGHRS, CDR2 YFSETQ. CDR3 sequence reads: CASSPGLAGAEEQYF. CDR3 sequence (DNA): TGCGCCAGCAGCCCGGGACTAGCGGGAGCGGAAGAGCAGTACTTC.

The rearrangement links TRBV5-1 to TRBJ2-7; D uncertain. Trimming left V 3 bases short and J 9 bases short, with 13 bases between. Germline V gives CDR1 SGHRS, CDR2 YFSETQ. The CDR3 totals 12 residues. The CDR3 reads CASSSGQAGQYF. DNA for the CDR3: TGCGCCAGCAGCTCCGGCCAGGCAGGGCAGTACTTC.

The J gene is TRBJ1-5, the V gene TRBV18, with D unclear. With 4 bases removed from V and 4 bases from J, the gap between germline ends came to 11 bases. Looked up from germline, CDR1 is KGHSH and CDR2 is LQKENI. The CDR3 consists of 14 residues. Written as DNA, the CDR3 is TGTGCCAGCTCACAAGCCGAGAGGAATCAGCCCCAGCATTTT. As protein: CASSQAERNQPQHF.

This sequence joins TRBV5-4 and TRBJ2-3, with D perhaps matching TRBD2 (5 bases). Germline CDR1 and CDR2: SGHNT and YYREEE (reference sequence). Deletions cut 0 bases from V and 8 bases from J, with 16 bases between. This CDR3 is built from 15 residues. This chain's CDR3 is CASSLVDYKAGTQYF. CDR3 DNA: TGTGCCAGCAGCTTGGTTGACTATAAGGCGGGTACGCAGTATTTT.

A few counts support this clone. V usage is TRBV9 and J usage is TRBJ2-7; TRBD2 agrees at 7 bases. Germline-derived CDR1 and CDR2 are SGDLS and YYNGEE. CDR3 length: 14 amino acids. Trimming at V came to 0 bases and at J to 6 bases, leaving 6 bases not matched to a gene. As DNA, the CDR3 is TGTGCCAGCAGCGTAGAAGGGACTACCTCCGAGCAGTACTTC. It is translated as CASSVEGTTSEQYF.

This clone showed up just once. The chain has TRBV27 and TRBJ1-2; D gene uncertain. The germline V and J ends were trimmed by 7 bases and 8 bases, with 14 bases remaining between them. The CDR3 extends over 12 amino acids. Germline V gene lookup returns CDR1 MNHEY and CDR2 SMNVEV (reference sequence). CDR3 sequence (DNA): TGTGCCAGCACCCTCGGAGAGGGAGGCTACACCTTC. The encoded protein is CASTLGEGGYTF.

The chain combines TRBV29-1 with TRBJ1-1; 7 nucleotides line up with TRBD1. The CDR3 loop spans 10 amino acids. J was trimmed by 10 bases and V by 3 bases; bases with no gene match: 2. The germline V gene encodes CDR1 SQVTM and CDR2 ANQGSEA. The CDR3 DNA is TGCAGCGTTGACAGGGGGAGAGCTTTCTTT. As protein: CSVDRGRAFF.

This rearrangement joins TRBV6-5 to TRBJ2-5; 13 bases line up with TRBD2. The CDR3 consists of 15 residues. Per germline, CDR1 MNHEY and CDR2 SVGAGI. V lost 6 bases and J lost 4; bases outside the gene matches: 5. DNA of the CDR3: TGTGCCAGCAGCCCGGGACTAGCGGGGAGAGAGACCCAGTACTTC. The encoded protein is CASSPGLAGRETQYF.

CDR3 DNA: TGTGCCAGCAGCAAAGAATTTGAGGACGAGCAGTACTTC. Encoded protein: CASSKEFEDEQYF. V and J are TRBV21-1 and TRBJ2-7; the table's TRBD2 call for D was not verified on the DNA. TRBV21-1 is a pseudogene locus. This CDR3 contains 13 residues.

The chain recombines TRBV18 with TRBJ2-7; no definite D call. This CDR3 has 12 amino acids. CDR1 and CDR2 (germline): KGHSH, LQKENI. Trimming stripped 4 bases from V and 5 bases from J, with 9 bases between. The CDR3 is CASSRPPDEQYF. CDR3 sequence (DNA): TGTGCCAGCTCACGTCCACCGGACGAGCAGTACTTC.

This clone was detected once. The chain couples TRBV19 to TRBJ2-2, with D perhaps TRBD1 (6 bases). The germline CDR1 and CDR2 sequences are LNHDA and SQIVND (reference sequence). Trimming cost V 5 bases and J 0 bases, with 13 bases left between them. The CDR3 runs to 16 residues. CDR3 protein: CASSLWTAANTGELFF. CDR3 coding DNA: TGTGCCAGTAGTCTCTGGACAGCGGCGAACACCGGGGAGCTGTTTTTT.

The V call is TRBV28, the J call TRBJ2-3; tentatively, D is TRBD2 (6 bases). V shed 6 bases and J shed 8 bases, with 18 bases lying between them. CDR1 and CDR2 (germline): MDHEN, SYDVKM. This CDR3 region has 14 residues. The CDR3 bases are TGTGCCAGCAGCTTACGGTCGCGGGGAGGTACGCAGTATTTT. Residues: CASSLRSRGGTQYF.

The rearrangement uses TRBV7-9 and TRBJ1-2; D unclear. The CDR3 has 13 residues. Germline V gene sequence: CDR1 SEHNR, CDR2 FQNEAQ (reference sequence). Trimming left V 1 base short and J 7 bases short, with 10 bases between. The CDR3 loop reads CASSLVSLGGYTF. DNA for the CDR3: TGTGCCAGCAGCTTAGTGTCGCTCGGTGGCTACACCTTC.

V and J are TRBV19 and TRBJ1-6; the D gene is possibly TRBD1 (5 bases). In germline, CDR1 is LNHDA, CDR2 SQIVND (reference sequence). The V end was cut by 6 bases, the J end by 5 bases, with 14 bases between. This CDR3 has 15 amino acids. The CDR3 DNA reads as TGTGCCAGTAGGGAACAGGCACGAGATAATTCACCCCTCCACTTT. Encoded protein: CASREQARDNSPLHF.

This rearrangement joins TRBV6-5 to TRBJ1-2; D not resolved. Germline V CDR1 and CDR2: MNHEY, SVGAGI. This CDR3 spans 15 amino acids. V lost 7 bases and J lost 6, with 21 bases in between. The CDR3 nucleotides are TGTGCCAGCATTGGTTTCGGGGAAAGTCATCATGGCTACACCTTC. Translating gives CASIGFGESHHGYTF.

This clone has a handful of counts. This CDR3 is CASRAPGQGRETQYF. The CDR3, as DNA: TGTGCCAGCAGAGCTCCGGGACAGGGGAGAGAGACCCAGTACTTC. The chain employs TRBV2 and TRBJ2-5; 10 nucleotides agree with TRBD1. V lost 6 bases and J lost 4; bases outside the gene matches: 8. The CDR3 contains 15 residues. Germline assignment: CDR1 SNHLY and CDR2 FYNNEI.

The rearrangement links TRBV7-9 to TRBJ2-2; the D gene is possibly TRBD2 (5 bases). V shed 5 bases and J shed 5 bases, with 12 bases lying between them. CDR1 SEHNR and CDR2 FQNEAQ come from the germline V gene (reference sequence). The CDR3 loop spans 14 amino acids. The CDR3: CASSPQSGTGELFF. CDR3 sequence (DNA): TGTGCCAGCAGCCCTCAGTCGGGAACCGGGGAGCTGTTTTTT.

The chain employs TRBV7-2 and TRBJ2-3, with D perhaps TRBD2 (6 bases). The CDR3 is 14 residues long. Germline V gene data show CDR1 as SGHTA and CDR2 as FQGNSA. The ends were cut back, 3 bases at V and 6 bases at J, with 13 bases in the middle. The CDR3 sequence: CASSFGGLWDTQYF. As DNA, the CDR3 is TGTGCCAGCAGCTTCGGGGGATTGTGGGATACGCAGTATTTT.

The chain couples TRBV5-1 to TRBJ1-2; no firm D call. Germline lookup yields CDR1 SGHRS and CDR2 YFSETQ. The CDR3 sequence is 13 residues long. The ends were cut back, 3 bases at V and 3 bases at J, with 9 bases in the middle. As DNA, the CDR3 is TGCGCCAGCAGCTCAAACCGGGACTATGGCTACACCTTC. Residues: CASSSNRDYGYTF.

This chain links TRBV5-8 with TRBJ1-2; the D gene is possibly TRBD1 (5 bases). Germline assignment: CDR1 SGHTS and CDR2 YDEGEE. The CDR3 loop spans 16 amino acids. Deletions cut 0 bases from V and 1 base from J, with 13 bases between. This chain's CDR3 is CASSLERGWGNYGYTF. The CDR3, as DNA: TGTGCCAGCAGCTTGGAACGGGGGTGGGGTAACTATGGCTACACCTTC.

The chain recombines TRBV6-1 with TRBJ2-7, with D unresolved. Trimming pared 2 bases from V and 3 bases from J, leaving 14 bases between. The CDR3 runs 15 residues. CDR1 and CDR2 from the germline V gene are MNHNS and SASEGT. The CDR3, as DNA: TGTGCCAGCAGTGAAATGGCAGGTCTTTTCTACGAGCAGTACTTC. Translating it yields CASSEMAGLFYEQYF.

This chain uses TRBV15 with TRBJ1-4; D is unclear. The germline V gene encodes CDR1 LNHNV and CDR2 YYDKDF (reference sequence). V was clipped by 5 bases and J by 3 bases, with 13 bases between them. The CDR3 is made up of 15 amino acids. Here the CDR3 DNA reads TGTGCCACCAGCTTGGGCGGGTCAGCTAATGAAAAACTGTTTTTT. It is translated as CATSLGGSANEKLFF.

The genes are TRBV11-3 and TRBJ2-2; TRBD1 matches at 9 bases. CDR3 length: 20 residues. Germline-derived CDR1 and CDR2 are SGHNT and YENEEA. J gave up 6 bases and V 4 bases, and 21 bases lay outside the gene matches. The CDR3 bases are TGTGCCAGCAGCTCCCCCCCGGGACAGGGCAAAGTAGATGTGGCCGGGGAGCTGTTTTTT. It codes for CASSSPPGQGKVDVAGELFF. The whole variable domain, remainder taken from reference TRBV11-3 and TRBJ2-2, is EAGVVQSPRYKIIEKKQPVAFWCNPISGHNTLYWYLQNLGQGPELLIRYENEEAVDDSQLPKDRFSAERLKGVDSTLKIQPAELGDSAVYLCASSSPPGQGKVDVAGELFFGEGSRLTVL.

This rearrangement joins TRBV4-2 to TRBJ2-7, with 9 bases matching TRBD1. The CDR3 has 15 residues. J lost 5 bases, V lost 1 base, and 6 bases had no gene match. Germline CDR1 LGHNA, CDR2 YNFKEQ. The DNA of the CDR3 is TGTGCCAGCAGCCAAGGGGGACAGGGAAGGGACGAGCAGTACTTC. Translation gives CASSQGGQGRDEQYF.

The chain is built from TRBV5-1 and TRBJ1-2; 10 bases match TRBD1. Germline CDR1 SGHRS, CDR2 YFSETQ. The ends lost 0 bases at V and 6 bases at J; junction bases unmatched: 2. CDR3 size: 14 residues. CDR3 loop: CASSLGGQGNGYTF. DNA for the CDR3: TGCGCCAGCAGCTTGGGGGGACAGGGGAATGGCTACACCTTC.

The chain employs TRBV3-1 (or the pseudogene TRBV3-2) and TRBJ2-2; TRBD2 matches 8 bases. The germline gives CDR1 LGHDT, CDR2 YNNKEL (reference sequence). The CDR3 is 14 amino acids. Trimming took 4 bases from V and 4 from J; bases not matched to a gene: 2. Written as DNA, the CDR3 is TGTGCCAGCAGCCCCCGGGGGGGCACCGGGGAGCTGTTTTTT. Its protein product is CASSPRGGTGELFF.

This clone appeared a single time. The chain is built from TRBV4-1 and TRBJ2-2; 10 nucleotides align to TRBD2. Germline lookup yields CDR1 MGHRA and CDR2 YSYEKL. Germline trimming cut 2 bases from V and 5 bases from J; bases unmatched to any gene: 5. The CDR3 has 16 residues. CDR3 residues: CASSQLAGVGTGELFF. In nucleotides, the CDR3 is TGCGCCAGCAGCCAACTAGCGGGGGTTGGTACCGGGGAGCTGTTTTTT.

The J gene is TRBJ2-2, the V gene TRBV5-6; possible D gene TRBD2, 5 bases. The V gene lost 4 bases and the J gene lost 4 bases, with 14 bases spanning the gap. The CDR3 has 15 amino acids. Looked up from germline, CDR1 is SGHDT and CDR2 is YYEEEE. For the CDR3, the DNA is TGTGCCAGCAGCCCAATCCTACTAGGCACCGGGGAGCTGTTTTTT. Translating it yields CASSPILLGTGELFF. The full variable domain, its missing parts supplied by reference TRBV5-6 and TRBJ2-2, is DAGVTQSPTHLIKTRGQQVTLRCSPKSGHDTVSWYQQALGQGPQFIFQYYEEEERQRGNFPDRFSGHQFPNYSSELNVNALLLGDSALYLCASSPILLGTGELFFGEGSRLTVL.

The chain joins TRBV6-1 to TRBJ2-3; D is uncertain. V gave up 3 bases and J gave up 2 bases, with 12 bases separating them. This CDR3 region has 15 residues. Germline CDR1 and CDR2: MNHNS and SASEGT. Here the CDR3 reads CASSDGYGSTDTQYF. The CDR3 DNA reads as TGTGCCAGCAGTGACGGATACGGGTCCACAGATACGCAGTATTTT.

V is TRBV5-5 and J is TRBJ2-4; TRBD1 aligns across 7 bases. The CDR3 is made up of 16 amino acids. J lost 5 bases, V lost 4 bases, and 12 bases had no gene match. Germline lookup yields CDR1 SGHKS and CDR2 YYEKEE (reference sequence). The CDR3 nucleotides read TGTGCCAGCAGCCTCGGACAGGTTCAGCGCGAAAACATTCAGTACTTC. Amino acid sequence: CASSLGQVQRENIQYF.

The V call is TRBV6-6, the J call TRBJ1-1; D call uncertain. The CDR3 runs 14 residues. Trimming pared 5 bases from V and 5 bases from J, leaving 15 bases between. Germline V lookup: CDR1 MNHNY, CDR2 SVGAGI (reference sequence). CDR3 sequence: CASSAVPSRTEAFF. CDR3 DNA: TGTGCCAGCAGTGCCGTCCCTTCTAGGACTGAAGCTTTCTTT.

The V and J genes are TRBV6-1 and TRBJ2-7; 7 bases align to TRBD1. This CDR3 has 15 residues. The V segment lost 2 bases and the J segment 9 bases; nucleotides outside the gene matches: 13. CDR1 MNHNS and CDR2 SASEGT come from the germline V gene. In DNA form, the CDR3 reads TGTGCCAGCAGTGAATCCAGACAGGGATTGACCGGGCAGTACTTC. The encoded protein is CASSESRQGLTGQYF.